This TCR beta chain was profiled in a study of CD8 T cells in Susac syndrome. General study findings and limits: Clonal expansion of Susac CD8+ cells peaked in TEMRA cells, and it also peaked in active patients.

As concerns this clonotype: The antigen is undetermined.

The germline V gene encodes CDR1 MDHEN and CDR2 SYDVKM. CDR3 length equals 15 residues. V lost 5 bases to trimming and J lost 5 bases, with 18 bases between them. RNA amounts of about 0.5 to 1 ug underwent reverse transcription with random hexamers. The amplification used immunoSEQ multiplex PCR on TCR beta CDR3; it spanned 54 Vbeta and 13 Jbeta. TCRdb ran MiXCR on the immunoSEQ multiplex PCR reads and lists one entry per CDR3 protein. The table has 75,000 to 95,000 distinct CDR3 sequences, approximately 93% seen once; the top ten hold 0.35% to 0.5%. The V and J genes are TRBV28 and TRBJ2-5; D ambiguous. This receptor was identified in a human donor with Susac syndrome. The sequencing input was CD8+ T cells from PBMCs. CDR3 bases: TGTGCCAGCAGTCCATCCGGACCCAGCATGGAGACCCAGTACTTC. Protein: CASSPSGPSMETQYF.